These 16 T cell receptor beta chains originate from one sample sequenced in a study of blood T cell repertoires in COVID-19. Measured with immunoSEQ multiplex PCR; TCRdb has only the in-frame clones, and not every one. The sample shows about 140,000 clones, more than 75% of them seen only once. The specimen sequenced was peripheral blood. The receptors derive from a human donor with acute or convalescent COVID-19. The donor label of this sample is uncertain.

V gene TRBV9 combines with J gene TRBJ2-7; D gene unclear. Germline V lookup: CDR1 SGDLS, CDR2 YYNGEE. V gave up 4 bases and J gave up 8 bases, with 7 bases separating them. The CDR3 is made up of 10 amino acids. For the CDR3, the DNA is TGTGCCAGCAGCCCCCAGAAGCAGTACTTC. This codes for CASSPQKQYF.

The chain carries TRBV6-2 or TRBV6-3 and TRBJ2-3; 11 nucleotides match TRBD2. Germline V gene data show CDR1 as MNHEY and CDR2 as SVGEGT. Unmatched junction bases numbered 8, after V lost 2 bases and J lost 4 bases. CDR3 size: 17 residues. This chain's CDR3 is CASSYLTSGSIPDTQYF. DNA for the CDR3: TGTGCCAGCAGTTACCTCACTAGCGGGAGTATACCAGATACGCAGTATTTT.

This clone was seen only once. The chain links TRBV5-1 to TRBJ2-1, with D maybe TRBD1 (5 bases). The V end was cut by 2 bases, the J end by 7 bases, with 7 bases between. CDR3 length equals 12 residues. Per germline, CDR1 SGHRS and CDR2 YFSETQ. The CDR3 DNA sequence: TGCGCCAGCAGCTTTAAGGGGAATGAGCAGTTCTTC. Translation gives CASSFKGNEQFF.

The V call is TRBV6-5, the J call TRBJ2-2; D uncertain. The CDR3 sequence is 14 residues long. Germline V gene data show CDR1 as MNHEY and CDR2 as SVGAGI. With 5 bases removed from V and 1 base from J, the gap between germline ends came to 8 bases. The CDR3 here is CASSLPGNTGELFF. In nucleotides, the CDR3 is TGTGCCAGCAGTCTTCCGGGGAACACCGGGGAGCTGTTTTTT.

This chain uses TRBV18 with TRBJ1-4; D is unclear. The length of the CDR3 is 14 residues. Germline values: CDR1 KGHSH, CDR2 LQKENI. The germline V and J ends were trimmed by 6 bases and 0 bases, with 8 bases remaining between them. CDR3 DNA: TGTGCCAGCTCCACAGAAACAACTAATGAAAAACTGTTTTTT. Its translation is CASSTETTNEKLFF.

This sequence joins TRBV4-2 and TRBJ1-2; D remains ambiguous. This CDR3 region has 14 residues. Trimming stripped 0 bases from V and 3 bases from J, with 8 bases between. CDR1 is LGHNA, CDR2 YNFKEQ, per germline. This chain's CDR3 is CASSQDGPYYGYTF. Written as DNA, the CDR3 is TGTGCCAGCAGCCAAGATGGCCCCTACTATGGCTACACCTTC.

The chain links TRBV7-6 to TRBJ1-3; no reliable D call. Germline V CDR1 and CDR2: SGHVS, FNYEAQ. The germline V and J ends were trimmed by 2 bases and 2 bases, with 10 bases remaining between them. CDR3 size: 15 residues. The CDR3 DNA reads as TGTGCCAGCAGCTTATCGGGGTTCACTGGAAACACCATATATTTT. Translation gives CASSLSGFTGNTIYF. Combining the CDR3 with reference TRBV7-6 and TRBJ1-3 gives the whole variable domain GAGVSQSPRYKVTKRGQDVALRCDPISGHVSLYWYRQALGQGPEFLTYFNYEAQQDKSGLPNDRFSAERPEGSISTLTIQRTEQRDSAMYRCASSLSGFTGNTIYFGEGSWLTVV.

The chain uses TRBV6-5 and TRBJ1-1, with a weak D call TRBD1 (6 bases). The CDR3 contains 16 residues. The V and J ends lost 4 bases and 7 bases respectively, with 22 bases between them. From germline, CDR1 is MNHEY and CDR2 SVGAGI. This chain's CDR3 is CASSSTVFTGNREAFF. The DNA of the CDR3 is TGTGCCAGCAGTTCCACCGTCTTTACAGGGAATCGTGAAGCTTTCTTT.

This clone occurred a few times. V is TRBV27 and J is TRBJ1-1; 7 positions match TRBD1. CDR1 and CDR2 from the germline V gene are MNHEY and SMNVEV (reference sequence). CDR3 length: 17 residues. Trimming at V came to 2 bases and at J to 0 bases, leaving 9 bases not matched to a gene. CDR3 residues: CASSLGWAGQVNTEAFF. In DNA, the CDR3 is TGTGCCAGCAGTTTAGGATGGGCAGGACAGGTGAACACTGAAGCTTTCTTT.

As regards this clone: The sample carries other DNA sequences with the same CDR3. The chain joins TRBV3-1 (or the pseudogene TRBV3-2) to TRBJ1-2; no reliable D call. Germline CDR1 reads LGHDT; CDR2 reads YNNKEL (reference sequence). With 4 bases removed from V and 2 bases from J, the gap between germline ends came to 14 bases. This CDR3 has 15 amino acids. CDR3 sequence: CASSRGVGANYGYTF. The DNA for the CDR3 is TGTGCCAGCAGCCGCGGCGTCGGCGCCAACTATGGCTACACCTTC.

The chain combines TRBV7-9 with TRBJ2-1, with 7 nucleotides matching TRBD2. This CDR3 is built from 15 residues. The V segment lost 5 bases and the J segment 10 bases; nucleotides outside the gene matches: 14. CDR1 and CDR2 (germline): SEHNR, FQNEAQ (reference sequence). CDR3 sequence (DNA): TGTGCCAGCAGCCCGCTAGGGGAGGGGAGGGGAGAGCAGTTCTTC. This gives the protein CASSPLGEGRGEQFF.

The DNA of the CDR3 is TGTGCCAGTAGTATGTCTAGCGGGAAGATCACAGATACGCAGTATTTT. Translating it yields CASSMSSGKITDTQYF. This rearrangement joins TRBV19 to TRBJ2-3; 9 bases fit TRBD2. Germline CDR1 reads LNHDA; CDR2 reads SQIVND (reference sequence). The CDR3 extends over 16 amino acids. After removal of 3 bases from V and 2 bases from J, the junction contained 6 bases not matched to a gene.

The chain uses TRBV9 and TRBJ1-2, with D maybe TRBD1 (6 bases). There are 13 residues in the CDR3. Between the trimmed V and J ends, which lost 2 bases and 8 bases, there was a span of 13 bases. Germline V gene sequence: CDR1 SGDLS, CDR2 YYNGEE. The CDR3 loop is CASSVEEGVGYTF. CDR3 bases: TGTGCCAGCAGCGTCGAAGAGGGGGTCGGCTACACCTTC.

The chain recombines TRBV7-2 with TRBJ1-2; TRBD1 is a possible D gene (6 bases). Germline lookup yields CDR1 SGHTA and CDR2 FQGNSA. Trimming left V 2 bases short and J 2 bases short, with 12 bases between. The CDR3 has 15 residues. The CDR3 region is CASSLRTDVNYGYTF. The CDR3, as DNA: TGTGCCAGCAGCTTAAGGACAGATGTGAACTATGGCTACACCTTC.

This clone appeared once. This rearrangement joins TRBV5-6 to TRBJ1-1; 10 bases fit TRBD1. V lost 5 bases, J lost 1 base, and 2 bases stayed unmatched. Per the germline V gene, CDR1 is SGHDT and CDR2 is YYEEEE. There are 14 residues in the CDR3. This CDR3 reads CASRGTGENTEAFF. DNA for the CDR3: TGTGCCAGCAGAGGGACAGGGGAGAACACTGAAGCTTTCTTT.

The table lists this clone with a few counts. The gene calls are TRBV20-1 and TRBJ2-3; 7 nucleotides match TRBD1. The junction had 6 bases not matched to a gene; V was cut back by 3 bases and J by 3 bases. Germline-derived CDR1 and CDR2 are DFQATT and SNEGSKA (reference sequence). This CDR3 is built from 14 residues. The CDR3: CSASDRTGTDTQYF. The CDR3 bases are TGCAGTGCTAGTGACCGGACAGGTACAGATACGCAGTATTTT.